The clone carrying this T cell receptor beta chain was recorded once. This record belongs to a study of type 1 and type 2 diabetes patients. Study context: Magnetic bead positive selection isolated CD4+ or CD8+ T cells from PBMCs.

Genomic DNA was the PCR template. The TCR beta CDR3 region was amplified using 30 forward and 13 reverse primers. TCRdb analysed the multiplex PCR reads with MiXCR anew, one entry per CDR3 protein. The sample yields 250,000 or so distinct CDR3 sequences, roughly 50% seen once. This receptor was identified in a man in his late teens or twenties with type 2 diabetes. What was sequenced was peripheral blood mononuclear cells (PBMCs).

The CDR3 region is CASSQERELENIQYF. Written as DNA, the CDR3 is TGTGCCAGCAGCCAAGAGCGGGAGCTAGAAAACATTCAGTACTTC. The chain joins TRBV7-9 to TRBJ2-4; 8 positions match TRBD2. This CDR3 comprises 15 residues. With V trimmed by 5 bases and J by 5 bases, 8 bases remained unmatched. Germline values: CDR1 SEHNR, CDR2 FQNEAQ (reference sequence).